These 15 T cell receptor beta chains were all obtained from the same sample, sequenced in a study of human T cells and chemical hapten exposure. Time point specified: patch test 1, 2 weeks after DPC sensitization. Treatment given: therapeutic diphenylcyclopropenone sensitization with weekly scalp DPC. MiXCR, run by TCRdb on the RACE reads, gives a single entry per CDR3 protein. The sample records around 160,000 distinct CDR3 sequences, approximately 15% being singletons. The sequencing here drew on whole blood, taken in connection with sensitization to the hapten diphenylcyclopropenone (DPC). The receptors come from a woman in her 30s with alopecia areata. Some clones in this sample may be carry-over from other donors' samples.

The chain joins TRBV20-1 to TRBJ2-1; D might be TRBD1 (6 bases). Germline V gives CDR1 DFQATT, CDR2 SNEGSKA (reference sequence). The CDR3 is made up of 12 amino acids. V was pared by 7 bases and J by 8 bases, with 15 bases between. The CDR3 is CSVDQGKYEQFF. CDR3 DNA sequence: TGCAGTGTTGACCAGGGGAAGTATGAGCAGTTCTTC.

The chain's CDR3 is CSAQRVGGRAVNEQFF. CDR3 nucleotides: TGCAGTGCCCAGCGGGTAGGCGGGAGGGCTGTCAATGAGCAGTTCTTC. V is TRBV20-1 and J is TRBJ2-1; the match to TRBD2 covers 9 bases. CDR1 is DFQATT and CDR2 is SNEGSKA in the germline V gene (reference sequence). CDR3 length: 16 residues. With V trimmed by 6 bases and J by 6 bases, 15 bases remained unmatched.

Ten or more counts support this clonotype. The V gene is TRBV18, the J gene TRBJ2-7; 10 nucleotides line up with TRBD1. The germline V gene encodes CDR1 KGHSH and CDR2 LQKENI. V lost 5 bases and J lost 4; bases outside the gene matches: 8. This CDR3 region has 15 residues. In DNA form, the CDR3 reads TGTGCCAGCTCAACCGGGACAGGGGAGATATACGAGCAGTACTTC. As protein: CASSTGTGEIYEQYF.

J is TRBJ2-7 and V is TRBV28; possibly TRBD1 or TRBD2 for D (5 bases each). This CDR3 comprises 12 residues. The germline V gene has CDR1 MDHEN and CDR2 SYDVKM. The CDR3 coding sequence is TGTGCATCTGTGGGGGATAGATACGAGCAGTACTTC. Encoded protein: CASVGDRYEQYF. Combining the CDR3 with reference TRBV28 and TRBJ2-7 gives the whole variable domain DVKVTQSSRYLVKRTGEKVFLECVQDMDHENMFWYRQDPGLGLRLIYFSYDVKMKEKGDIPEGYSVSREKKERFSLILESASTNQTSMYLCASVGDRYEQYFGPGTRLTVT.

The V call is TRBV18, the J call TRBJ1-5, with D unresolved. The CDR3 has 13 amino acids. Germline lookup yields CDR1 KGHSH and CDR2 LQKENI. V dropped 3 bases and J dropped 5 bases, with 8 bases sitting between them. CDR3 sequence: CASSPSRDQPQHF. The DNA for the CDR3 is TGTGCCAGCTCACCTAGTCGGGATCAGCCCCAGCATTTT. Full variable domain (rest looked up from reference TRBV18 and TRBJ1-5): NAGVMQNPRHLVRRRGQEARLRCSPMKGHSHVYWYRQLPEEGLKFMVYLQKENIIDESGMPKERFSAEFPKEGPSILRIQQVVRGDSAAYFCASSPSRDQPQHFGDGTRLSIL.

V and J are TRBV20-1 and TRBJ1-1; 7 bases map to TRBD1. V shed 5 bases, J shed 0 bases, and the junction held 9 bases outside the gene matches. The CDR3 length is 15 residues. Germline CDR1 reads DFQATT; CDR2 reads SNEGSKA (reference sequence). The chain's CDR3 is CSADPGGPMNTEAFF. The CDR3 DNA reads TGCAGTGCTGATCCAGGGGGACCGATGAACACTGAAGCTTTCTTT.

The chain links TRBV3-1 to TRBJ1-2; TRBD1 agrees at 7 bases. Unmatched junction bases numbered 5, after V lost 4 bases and J lost 3 bases. CDR3 size: 14 residues. Germline CDR1 and CDR2: LGHDT and YNNKEL (reference sequence). The CDR3 loop is CASSPPDRDYGYTF. For the CDR3, the DNA is TGTGCCAGCAGCCCCCCTGACAGGGACTATGGCTACACCTTC.

A few counts support this clonotype. Relative to the germline gene, one junction end is altered; a read error may explain this. The V gene is TRBV12-3 or TRBV12-4, the J gene TRBJ1-5; tentatively, D is TRBD1 (6 bases). The CDR3 covers 19 residues. This chain's CDR3 is CASSYLHGALSGGKQPQHF. CDR3 sequence (DNA): TGTGCCAGCAGTTATCTCCATGGTGCGTTATCCGGGGGCAAGCAGCCCCAGCATTTT.

The chain links TRBV20-1 to TRBJ1-2; D gene ambiguous. There are 13 residues in the CDR3. Germline CDR1 reads DFQATT; CDR2 reads SNEGSKA (reference sequence). The V and J ends lost 6 bases and 2 bases respectively, with 13 bases between them. The CDR3, as DNA: TGCAGTGCCGTGCGCAGCGTAAACTATGGCTACACCTTC. Translating it yields CSAVRSVNYGYTF.

Only a few counts were recorded for this clonotype. The rearrangement links TRBV18 to TRBJ1-5; 9 positions agree with TRBD1. The V segment lost 3 bases and the J segment 3 bases; nucleotides outside the gene matches: 9. Germline lookup yields CDR1 KGHSH and CDR2 LQKENI. The CDR3 extends over 17 amino acids. The CDR3 reads CASSPLPWDRDNQPQHF. CDR3 nucleotides: TGTGCCAGCTCACCCCTACCTTGGGACAGGGACAATCAGCCCCAGCATTTT.

This chain's CDR3 is CASSYPRGGSRTADMEYF. Here the CDR3 DNA reads TGTGCCAGCAGTTACCCCCGGGGCGGCAGTCGCACCGCGGACATGGAGTACTTC. The chain employs TRBV6-2 or TRBV6-3 and TRBJ2-5, with D perhaps assigned TRBD1 or TRBD2 (5 bases each). Per the germline V gene, CDR1 is MNHEY and CDR2 is SVGEGT. The CDR3 has 18 residues. V gave up 2 bases and J gave up 12 bases, with 31 bases separating them.

This clonotype was seen repeatedly, ten times or more. The chain links TRBV7-6 to TRBJ1-1; D possibly corresponds to TRBD1 (5 bases). The CDR3 consists of 16 residues. The V end was cut by 7 bases, the J end by 1 base, with 19 bases between. Per germline, CDR1 SGHVS and CDR2 FNYEAQ. The CDR3: CASTVWGGTGNTEAFF. The CDR3 DNA reads as TGTGCCAGCACCGTCTGGGGAGGGACGGGGAACACTGAAGCTTTCTTT.

This clonotype was recorded at least ten times. V and J are TRBV5-1 and TRBJ1-2; D ambiguous. Trimming left V 0 bases short and J 0 bases short, with 12 bases between. The CDR3 sequence is 16 residues long. Germline V lookup: CDR1 SGHRS, CDR2 YFSETQ. The CDR3 DNA follows: TGCGCCAGCAGCTTGGAGACGGGCCTAGCTAACTATGGCTACACCTTC. This sequence encodes CASSLETGLANYGYTF.

This clonotype was picked up many times. The rearrangement joins TRBV19 to TRBJ1-3; TRBD1 is a possible D gene (5 bases). The CDR3 extends over 15 amino acids. Germline-derived CDR1 and CDR2 are LNHDA and SQIVND (reference sequence). Trimming removed 3 bases from V and 2 bases from J, with 11 bases in between. For the CDR3, the DNA is TGTGCCAGTAGTATCCGGGGCAGCGCTGGAAACACCATATATTTT. It translates to CASSIRGSAGNTIYF.

The chain has TRBV11-3 and TRBJ1-4; D remains ambiguous. There are 14 residues in the CDR3. CDR1 and CDR2 from the germline V gene are SGHNT and YENEEA. V was pared by 4 bases and J by 4 bases, with 10 bases between. Written as DNA, the CDR3 is TGTGCCAGCAGCTCGGACGGACTTAATGAAAAACTGTTTTTT. Translation gives CASSSDGLNEKLFF.